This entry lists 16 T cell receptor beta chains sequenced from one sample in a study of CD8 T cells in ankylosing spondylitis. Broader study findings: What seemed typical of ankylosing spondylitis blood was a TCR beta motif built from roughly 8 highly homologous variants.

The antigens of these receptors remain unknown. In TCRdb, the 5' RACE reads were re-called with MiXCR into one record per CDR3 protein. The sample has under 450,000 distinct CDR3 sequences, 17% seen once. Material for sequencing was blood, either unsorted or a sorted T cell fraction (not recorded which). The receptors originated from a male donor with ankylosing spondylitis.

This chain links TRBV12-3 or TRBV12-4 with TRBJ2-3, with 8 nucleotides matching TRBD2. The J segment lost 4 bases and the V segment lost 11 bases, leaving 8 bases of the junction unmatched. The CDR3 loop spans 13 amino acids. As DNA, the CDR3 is TGTGCCGACAAAACGGGGGGGTCAGATACGCAGTATTTT. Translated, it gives CADKTGGSDTQYF.

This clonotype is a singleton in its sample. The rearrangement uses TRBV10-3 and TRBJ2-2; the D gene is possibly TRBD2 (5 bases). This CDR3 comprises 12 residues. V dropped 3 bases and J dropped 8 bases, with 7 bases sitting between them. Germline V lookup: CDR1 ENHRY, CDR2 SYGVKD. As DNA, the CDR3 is TGTGCCATCAGTGAATCGGGGGGGGAGCTGTTTTTT. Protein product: CAISESGGELFF.

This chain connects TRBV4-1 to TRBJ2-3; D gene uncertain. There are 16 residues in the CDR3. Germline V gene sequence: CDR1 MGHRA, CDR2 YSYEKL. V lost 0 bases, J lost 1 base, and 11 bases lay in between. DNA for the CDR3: TGCGCCAGCAGCCAAGATCGAGGTAGGCGCACAGATACGCAGTATTTT. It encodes CASSQDRGRRTDTQYF.

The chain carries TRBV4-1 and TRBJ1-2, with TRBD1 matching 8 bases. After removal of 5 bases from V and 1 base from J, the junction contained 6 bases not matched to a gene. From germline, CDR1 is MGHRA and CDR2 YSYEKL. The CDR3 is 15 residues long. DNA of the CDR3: TGCGCCAGCAGCGGCCGACAGGGGAATAACTATGGCTACACCTTC. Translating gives CASSGRQGNNYGYTF.

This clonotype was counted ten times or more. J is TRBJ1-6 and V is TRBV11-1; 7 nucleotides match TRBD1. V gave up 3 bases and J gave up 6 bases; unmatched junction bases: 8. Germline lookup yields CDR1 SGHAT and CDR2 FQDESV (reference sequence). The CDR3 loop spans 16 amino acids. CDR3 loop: CASSFRPGQLNSPLHF. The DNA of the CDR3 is TGTGCCAGCAGCTTCAGGCCGGGACAGCTTAATTCACCCCTCCACTTT.

The CDR3 loop is CSATDYYGYTF. CDR3 DNA: TGCAGTGCTACCGATTACTATGGCTACACCTTC. The rearrangement links TRBV20-1 to TRBJ1-2; D not certain. Trimming left V 4 bases short and J 3 bases short, with 6 bases between. Germline CDR1 is DFQATT and CDR2 is SNEGSKA (reference sequence). This CDR3 has 11 residues.

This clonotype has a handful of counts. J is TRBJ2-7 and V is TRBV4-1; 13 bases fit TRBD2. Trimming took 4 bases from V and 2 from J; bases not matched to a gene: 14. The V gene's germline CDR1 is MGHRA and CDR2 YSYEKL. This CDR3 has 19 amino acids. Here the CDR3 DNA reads TGCGCCAGCAGCCCCCGACTAGCGGGAGGCCCCTTATCCACCTACGAGCAGTACTTC. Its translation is CASSPRLAGGPLSTYEQYF.

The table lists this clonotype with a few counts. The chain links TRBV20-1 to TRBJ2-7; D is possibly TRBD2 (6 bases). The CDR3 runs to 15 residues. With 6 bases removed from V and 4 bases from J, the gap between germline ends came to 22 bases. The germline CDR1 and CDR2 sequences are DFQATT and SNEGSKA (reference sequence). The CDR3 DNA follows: TGCAGTGCAAAGGGACTGGAAGCCCATGGTTACGAGCAGTACTTC. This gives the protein CSAKGLEAHGYEQYF.

Here the CDR3 DNA reads TGTGCCAGCAGCTTATACAATCCAGGCTTACTGAGCACAGATACGCAGTATTTT. Amino acids: CASSLYNPGLLSTDTQYF. The chain carries TRBV7-8 and TRBJ2-3; D is uncertain. CDR3 length equals 18 residues. Germline V gives CDR1 SGHVS, CDR2 FQNEAQ. Trimming left V 2 bases short and J 0 bases short, with 18 bases between.

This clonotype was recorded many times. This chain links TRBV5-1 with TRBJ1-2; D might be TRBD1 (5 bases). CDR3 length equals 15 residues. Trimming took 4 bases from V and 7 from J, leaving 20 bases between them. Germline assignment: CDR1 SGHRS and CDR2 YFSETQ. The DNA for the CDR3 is TGCGCCAGCAGCAAGGACGCCGTGGGGGTCGGTGGCTACACCTTC. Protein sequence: CASSKDAVGVGGYTF. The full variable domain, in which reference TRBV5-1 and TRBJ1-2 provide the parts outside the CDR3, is KAGVTQTPRYLIKTRGQQVTLSCSPISGHRSVSWYQQTPGQGLQFLFEYFSETQRNKGNFPGRFSGRQFSNSRSEMNVSTLELGDSALYLCASSKDAVGVGGYTFGSGTRLTVV.

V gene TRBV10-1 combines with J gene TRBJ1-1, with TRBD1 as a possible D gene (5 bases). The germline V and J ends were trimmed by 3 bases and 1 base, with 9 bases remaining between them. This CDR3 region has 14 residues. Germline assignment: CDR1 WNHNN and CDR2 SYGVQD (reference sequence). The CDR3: CASSDGGRNTEAFF. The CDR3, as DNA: TGCGCCAGCAGTGACGGGGGTAGGAACACTGAAGCTTTCTTT.

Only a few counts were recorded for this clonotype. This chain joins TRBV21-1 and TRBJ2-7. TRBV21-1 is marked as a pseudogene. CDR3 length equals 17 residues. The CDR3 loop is CASISELGRELTYEQYF. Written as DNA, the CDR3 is TGTGCCAGCATCTCAGAATTGGGCAGAGAATTAACCTACGAGCAGTACTTC.

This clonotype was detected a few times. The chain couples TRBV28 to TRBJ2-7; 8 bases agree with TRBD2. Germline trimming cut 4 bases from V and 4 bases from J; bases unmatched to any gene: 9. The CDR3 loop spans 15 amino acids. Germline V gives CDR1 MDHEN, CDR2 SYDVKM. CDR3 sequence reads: CASSSAGGPGYEQYF. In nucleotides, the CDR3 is TGTGCCAGCAGTTCGGCGGGAGGTCCGGGGTACGAGCAGTACTTC.

CDR3 DNA sequence: TGTGCCTGGAGTGTGGACAATGAGCAGTTCTTC. Translating it yields CAWSVDNEQFF. The chain uses TRBV30 and TRBJ2-1; D unclear. V dropped 0 bases and J dropped 5 bases, with 2 bases sitting between them. Germline V gene data show CDR1 as GTSNPN and CDR2 as SVGIG (reference sequence). This CDR3 spans 11 amino acids.

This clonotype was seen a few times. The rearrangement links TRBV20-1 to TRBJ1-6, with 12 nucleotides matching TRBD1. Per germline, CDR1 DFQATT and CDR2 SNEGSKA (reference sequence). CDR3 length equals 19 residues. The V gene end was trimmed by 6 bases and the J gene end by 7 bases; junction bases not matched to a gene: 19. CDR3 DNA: TGCAGTGCCACCTTCCGGGACAGGGGGCTAACAAGGAAGAATTCACCCCTCCACTTT. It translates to CSATFRDRGLTRKNSPLHF.

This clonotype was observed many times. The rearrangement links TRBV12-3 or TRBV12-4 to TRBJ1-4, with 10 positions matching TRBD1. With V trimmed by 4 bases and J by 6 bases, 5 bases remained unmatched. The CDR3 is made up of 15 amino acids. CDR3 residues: CASSSMGQGHEKLFF. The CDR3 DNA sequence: TGTGCCAGCAGTTCCATGGGACAGGGGCATGAAAAACTGTTTTTT.